These 25 T cell receptor beta chains share one sample of origin, sequenced in a study of T cell repertoires in cytomegalovirus infection. Antigens of these TCRs are unknown. Using its own MiXCR run on the reads, TCRdb lists one record per CDR3 protein. The sample yields about half a million distinct CDR3 sequences, about 33% seen once. The specimen was cultured PBMCs, collected from culture after CMV antigen stimulation. These receptor sequences come from a human donor in good health (CMV status not recorded). Some clones in this sample may be carry-over from other donors' samples.

In its sample, this clonotype was seen a few times. The J gene is TRBJ1-4, the V gene TRBV7-2, with D perhaps TRBD1 (6 bases). CDR1 SGHTA and CDR2 FQGNSA come from the germline V gene. The germline V and J ends were trimmed by 4 bases and 7 bases, with 13 bases remaining between them. The CDR3 has 14 amino acids. This CDR3 is CASSSPETGEKLFF. DNA of the CDR3: TGTGCCAGCAGCTCCCCTGAGACAGGTGAAAAACTGTTTTTT.

This clonotype was seen more than once but under ten times. The CDR3 DNA reads as TGTGCCAGCAGCCCCGAGGTAGCGCGCCCCAAAAACATTCAGTACTTC. It is translated as CASSPEVARPKNIQYF. The V and J genes are TRBV7-2 and TRBJ2-4, with a tentative D call TRBD2 (5 bases). The V and J ends lost 5 bases and 2 bases respectively, with 16 bases between them. CDR1 SGHTA and CDR2 FQGNSA come from the germline V gene. This CDR3 has 16 residues.

This chain connects TRBV6-8 to TRBJ2-4; 8 positions match TRBD2. The V gene's germline CDR1 is MNHGY and CDR2 SAAAGT. Trimming at V came to 5 bases and at J to 10 bases, leaving 7 bases not matched to a gene. This CDR3 spans 13 amino acids. Here the CDR3 DNA reads TGTGCCAGCAGTCCGATCACTAGCGGAATTCAGTACTTC. Protein product: CASSPITSGIQYF.

This clonotype was recorded a few times. Since the CDR3 does not end with the conserved phenylalanine or tryptophan, this likely comes from a read error. V is TRBV4-3 and J is TRBJ1-2; a weak D match, TRBD1 (5 bases). V was cut by 0 bases and J by 7 bases, with 15 bases left in between. Germline assignment: CDR1 LGHNA and CDR2 YSLEER. This CDR3 is built from 15 residues. In nucleotides, the CDR3 is TGCGCCAGCAGCCAAGATGTCGGGACTGGCCGTGGCTACACCTTA. This translates into CASSQDVGTGRGYTL.

This clonotype has just a few counts. The CDR3 DNA sequence: TGTGCCAGCAGCGCCCAGCTAGCGGGGAACACCGGGGAGCTGTTTTTT. This encodes CASSAQLAGNTGELFF. The chain employs TRBV7-3 and TRBJ2-2; TRBD2 agrees at 8 bases. J gave up 1 base and V 5 bases, and 6 bases lay outside the gene matches. Germline CDR1 is SGHTA and CDR2 is FQGTGA. The CDR3 has 16 residues.

This clonotype was counted at least ten times. The V gene is TRBV28, the J gene TRBJ1-2; no firm D call. CDR3 length: 14 residues. With 3 bases removed from V and 4 bases from J, the gap between germline ends came to 12 bases. CDR1 is MDHEN, CDR2 SYDVKM, per germline. CDR3 amino acids: CASSFGLGIYGYTF. CDR3 DNA sequence: TGTGCCAGCAGTTTCGGCTTGGGGATCTATGGCTACACCTTC.

This clonotype has only a few counts. CDR3 bases: TGTGCCAGCTCCCAGGAGGGCCCTCCCCTCCACTTT. Translation: CASSQEGPPLHF. The rearrangement links TRBV12-3 or TRBV12-4 to TRBJ1-6; D unclear. CDR3 length: 12 amino acids. V was shortened by 8 bases and J by 13 bases, with 15 bases between the two germline ends.

This clonotype showed up many times. This chain joins TRBV20-1 and TRBJ1-5; 7 nucleotides match TRBD1. This CDR3 has 13 residues. Germline V lookup: CDR1 DFQATT, CDR2 SNEGSKA (reference sequence). The J segment lost 6 bases and the V segment lost 1 base, leaving 3 bases of the junction unmatched. CDR3 amino acids: CSARVTGPQPQHF. The CDR3 bases are TGCAGTGCTAGAGTGACAGGGCCTCAGCCCCAGCATTTT.

This chain joins TRBV2 and TRBJ2-1; D is tentatively TRBD1 or TRBD2 (5 bases each). This CDR3 region has 12 residues. CDR1 SNHLY and CDR2 FYNNEI come from the germline V gene. Trimming pared 6 bases from V and 12 bases from J, leaving 15 bases between. The CDR3 region has the DNA TGTGCCAGCAGGGGGGATCTTCAATCGCAGTTCTTC. Translation gives CASRGDLQSQFF.

The chain carries TRBV10-3 and TRBJ2-3; possibly TRBD2 for D (5 bases). The germline V and J ends were trimmed by 10 bases and 3 bases, with 11 bases remaining between them. CDR3 length: 12 amino acids. Germline lookup yields CDR1 ENHRY and CDR2 SYGVKD. The CDR3 DNA follows: TGTGCCACGCGACCGGGAACAGATACGCAGTATTTT. Amino acid sequence: CATRPGTDTQYF.

This CDR3 is CSARFDTEAFF. The DNA of the CDR3 is TGCAGTGCTAGATTTGACACTGAAGCTTTCTTT. This chain joins TRBV20-1 and TRBJ1-1, with D uncertain. This CDR3 has 11 amino acids. The germline V gene has CDR1 DFQATT and CDR2 SNEGSKA (reference sequence). V gave up 2 bases and J gave up 3 bases, with 4 bases separating them.

This clonotype was counted many times. The chain couples TRBV7-2 to TRBJ2-1; perhaps TRBD2 as D (6 bases). Trimming removed 0 bases at V and 12 bases at J, with 15 bases between. Germline V gene sequence: CDR1 SGHTA, CDR2 FQGNSA. CDR3 length: 14 residues. CDR3 region: CASSLARPAAGQFF. The DNA of the CDR3 is TGTGCCAGCAGCTTAGCTCGGCCTGCAGCGGGGCAGTTCTTC.

The chain has TRBV5-4 and TRBJ2-1; the match to TRBD2 covers 8 bases. V trimming: 2 bases; J trimming: 9 bases; junction bases outside the gene matches: 10. The CDR3 extends over 15 amino acids. In germline, CDR1 is SGHNT, CDR2 YYREEE (reference sequence). In nucleotides, the CDR3 is TGTGCCAGCAGCTTAGCGGGAGCCAAACTTATTGAGCAGTTCTTC. The encoded protein is CASSLAGAKLIEQFF.

The CDR3 protein is CASQSSGNTIYF. As DNA, the CDR3 is TGTGCCAGCCAGAGCTCTGGAAACACCATATATTTT. The rearrangement links TRBV6-5 to TRBJ1-3; no clear D. The germline CDR1 and CDR2 sequences are MNHEY and SVGAGI. V gave up 8 bases and J gave up 0 bases, with 5 bases separating them. This CDR3 contains 12 residues.

This clonotype was seen ten or more times. The chain carries TRBV5-8 and TRBJ1-5, with 7 bases lining up with TRBD1. V was pared by 4 bases and J by 6 bases, with 7 bases of the junction left unmatched. The length of the CDR3 is 14 residues. Germline CDR1 is SGHTS and CDR2 is YDEGEE. CDR3 sequence reads: CASSLDRAGQPQHF. The CDR3 nucleotides read TGTGCCAGCAGCCTAGACAGGGCGGGTCAGCCCCAGCATTTT.

The genes are TRBV12-3 or TRBV12-4 and TRBJ1-5; 8 nucleotides align to TRBD1. The CDR3 runs to 15 residues. The ends lost 5 bases at V and 2 bases at J; junction bases unmatched: 5. CDR3 loop: CASSPQGAGNQPQHF. The CDR3 nucleotides are TGTGCCAGCAGTCCCCAGGGGGCTGGCAATCAGCCCCAGCATTTT.

This clonotype was detected many times. This chain links TRBV7-2 with TRBJ2-5, with 14 bases that match TRBD2. Germline V CDR1 and CDR2: SGHTA, FQGNSA. The junction had 13 bases not matched to a gene; V was cut back by 4 bases and J by 0 bases. CDR3 length: 20 amino acids. As DNA, the CDR3 is TGTGCCAGCAGCTCCCCGGGGACTAGCGGGAGATTTAAGTACCAAGAGACCCAGTACTTC. Amino acids: CASSSPGTSGRFKYQETQYF.

The chain recombines TRBV6-1 with TRBJ1-2; D may be TRBD1 (6 bases). Per germline, CDR1 MNHNS and CDR2 SASEGT. V was clipped by 7 bases and J by 3 bases, with 12 bases between them. The CDR3 is 13 residues long. CDR3 in amino acids: CASKQGVDYGYTF. The DNA for the CDR3 is TGTGCCAGCAAACAGGGTGTCGACTATGGCTACACCTTC.

Comment on this clonotype: A read error may be the cause here, since a much bigger clone is one base away. The chain recombines TRBV7-8 with TRBJ2-7; 8 bases are shared with TRBD2. Germline CDR1 and CDR2: SGHVS and FQNEAQ. The CDR3 covers 15 residues. This CDR3 is CASSLASGSPNEQCF. The CDR3 region has the DNA TGTGCCAGCAGCTTAGCGAGCGGGAGCCCCAACGAGCAGTGCTTC.

The rearrangement uses TRBV7-2 and TRBJ2-3; D is unclear. V gave up 10 bases and J gave up 0 bases, with 14 bases separating them. The germline V gene encodes CDR1 SGHTA and CDR2 FQGNSA. This CDR3 is 14 amino acids long. This CDR3 reads CATTRRQSTDTQYF. DNA of the CDR3: TGTGCCACAACCAGGCGACAAAGCACAGATACGCAGTATTTT.

The CDR3 here is CASSLDPGSSYEQYF. CDR3 DNA sequence: TGCGCCAGCAGCTTGGATCCGGGGAGCTCCTACGAGCAGTACTTC. This rearrangement joins TRBV5-1 to TRBJ2-7, with D possibly being TRBD2 (5 bases). Germline V gives CDR1 SGHRS, CDR2 YFSETQ. Trimming took 0 bases from V and 0 from J, leaving 10 bases between them. The CDR3 has 15 residues.

The sample holds one count of this clonotype. This sequence joins TRBV6-2 or TRBV6-3 and TRBJ2-7, with D possibly TRBD2 on 5 matching bases. Trimming took 7 bases from V and 4 from J, leaving 17 bases between them. CDR3 length: 14 amino acids. The germline V gene has CDR1 MNHEY and CDR2 SVGEGT. DNA for the CDR3: TGTGCCAGCACCGAGCGGATGGCGCAGTACGAGCAGTACGTC. This translates into CASTERMAQYEQYV.

The gene calls are TRBV4-1 and TRBJ2-7; D remains ambiguous. Deletions cut 0 bases from V and 3 bases from J, with 6 bases between. Germline V lookup: CDR1 MGHRA, CDR2 YSYEKL. This CDR3 is built from 13 residues. The CDR3 nucleotides read TGCGCCAGCAGCCAAGAAAGAGGCTACGAGCAGTACTTC. It translates to CASSQERGYEQYF.

This clonotype appeared a few times. The chain employs TRBV6-2 or TRBV6-3 and TRBJ2-2; 8 bases match TRBD2. Germline V gene data show CDR1 as MNHEY and CDR2 as SVGEGT. This CDR3 contains 16 residues. The V and J ends lost 7 bases and 3 bases, in that order; junction bases with no gene match: 10. The CDR3 DNA reads as TGTGCCAGCATCTTGTCGGGACTAGTGGACACCGGGGAGCTGTTTTTT. Translated: CASILSGLVDTGELFF.

The chain combines TRBV6-8 with TRBJ1-6; no reliable D call. V was trimmed by 1 base and J by 5 bases, leaving 6 bases between them. The CDR3 has 14 amino acids. Per germline, CDR1 MNHGY and CDR2 SAAAGT. CDR3: CASSYFIHNSPLHF. Written as DNA, the CDR3 is TGTGCCAGCAGTTACTTTATTCATAATTCACCCCTCCACTTT.